The 27 T cell receptor beta chains below were found in one sample sequenced in a study of T cells after yellow fever vaccination. TCRdb independently ran MiXCR on the 5' RACE reads; one entry per CDR3 protein. The repertoire includes 300,000 to 350,000 distinct CDR3 sequences, approximately 4% of them detected once, and roughly 21% sits in the top ten. Here the sequenced sample was PBMCs, taken 15 days after the yellow fever booster vaccination. These receptor sequences come from a young man who received the YFV17D yellow fever vaccine.

This clonotype was detected a few times. The V call is TRBV5-1, the J call TRBJ2-2; a weak D match, TRBD2 (6 bases). The CDR3 spans 15 residues. Per the germline V gene, CDR1 is SGHRS and CDR2 is YFSETQ. Trimming removed 1 base from V and 6 bases from J, with 13 bases in between. CDR3 nucleotides: TGCGCCAGCAGCTTGTGGAGGGGCCCAGCCGGGGAGCTGTTTTTT. This translates into CASSLWRGPAGELFF.

This clonotype showed up just a few times. The genes are TRBV5-1 and TRBJ2-2; 8 nucleotides match TRBD1. The CDR3 spans 21 residues. V was clipped by 3 bases and J by 5 bases; unmatched bases: 24. Germline CDR1 and CDR2: SGHRS and YFSETQ. The CDR3 sequence: CASSSGTQGARKEVKTGELFF. CDR3 DNA: TGCGCCAGCAGCTCCGGTACCCAGGGGGCGCGTAAAGAAGTTAAAACCGGGGAGCTGTTTTTT.

The chain links TRBV19 to TRBJ2-1, with a weak D call TRBD2 (6 bases). The CDR3 runs to 15 residues. Trimming removed 6 bases at V and 5 bases at J, with 17 bases between. Germline CDR1 is LNHDA and CDR2 is SQIVND (reference sequence). In DNA, the CDR3 is TGTGCCAGTAGAAGGTGGTTAGCGGCTGACAATGAGCAGTTCTTC. Protein sequence: CASRRWLAADNEQFF. Drawing the rest from reference TRBV19 and TRBJ2-1, the complete variable domain is DGGITQSPKYLFRKEGQNVTLSCEQNLNHDAMYWYRQDPGQGLRLIYYSQIVNDFQKGDIAEGYSVSREKKESFPLTVTSAQKNPTAFYLCASRRWLAADNEQFFGPGTRLTVL.

The chain links TRBV12-3 or TRBV12-4 to TRBJ2-3; no clear D. V lost 1 base and J lost 1, with 12 bases in between. This CDR3 spans 16 amino acids. The CDR3 spells CASSLGALHRTDTQYF. DNA for the CDR3: TGTGCCAGCAGTTTAGGAGCGTTGCACCGCACAGATACGCAGTATTTT.

The chain has TRBV11-2 and TRBJ2-7, with D perhaps assigned TRBD1 or TRBD2 (5 bases each). V dropped 6 bases and J dropped 3 bases, with 24 bases sitting between them. The CDR3 totals 17 residues. Germline V gene sequence: CDR1 SGHAT, CDR2 FQNNGV. The CDR3 protein is CASRFSSAGASSYEQYF. The CDR3 coding sequence is TGTGCCAGCAGATTTTCGAGTGCCGGGGCCTCAAGCTACGAGCAGTACTTC.

This chain joins TRBV9 and TRBJ2-5; possible D gene TRBD2, 5 bases. The germline gives CDR1 SGDLS, CDR2 YYNGEE. Trimming cost V 0 bases and J 1 base, with 19 bases left between them. This CDR3 comprises 18 residues. CDR3 nucleotides: TGTGCCAGCAGCGTAGAGAGTAGCGTGGGCGGCTCCCAAGAGACCCAGTACTTC. This gives the protein CASSVESSVGGSQETQYF.

Ten or more counts support this clonotype. This chain joins TRBV4-2 and TRBJ1-2; unclear D gene. Trimming took off 0 bases at V and 6 bases at J, with 11 bases between the two ends. The CDR3 is 14 residues long. Germline CDR1 is LGHNA and CDR2 is YNFKEQ. CDR3 sequence reads: CASSQDPGINGYTF. CDR3 in DNA: TGTGCCAGCAGCCAAGATCCGGGGATTAATGGCTACACCTTC.

This clonotype came up a few times. V gene TRBV7-9 combines with J gene TRBJ2-2; D may correspond to TRBD1 or TRBD2 (5 bases each). Germline V CDR1 and CDR2: SEHNR, FQNEAQ (reference sequence). The CDR3 runs to 17 residues. Trimming pared 5 bases from V and 5 bases from J, leaving 21 bases between. This CDR3 is CASSAWDPRTRTGELFF. The DNA of the CDR3 is TGTGCCAGCAGCGCTTGGGACCCACGAACCCGGACCGGGGAGCTGTTTTTT.

In its sample, this clonotype was seen a few times. J is TRBJ1-1 and V is TRBV12-3 or TRBV12-4; D is perhaps TRBD1 (5 bases). The CDR3 runs to 14 residues. V was cut by 6 bases and J by 0 bases, with 11 bases left in between. CDR3 in DNA: TGTGCCAGCAGATACCTGACAGTGAACACTGAAGCTTTCTTT. Translating it yields CASRYLTVNTEAFF.

This clonotype has at least ten counts. This chain connects TRBV5-1 to TRBJ2-1; no definite D call. This CDR3 has 13 residues. Germline-derived CDR1 and CDR2 are SGHRS and YFSETQ. V was shortened by 1 base and J by 6 bases, with 8 bases between the two germline ends. The CDR3 region has the DNA TGCGCCAGCAGCTTGTTCTTGAGCAATGAGCAGTTCTTC. Its translation is CASSLFLSNEQFF. The whole variable domain, filled in from reference TRBV5-1 and TRBJ2-1, reads KAGVTQTPRYLIKTRGQQVTLSCSPISGHRSVSWYQQTPGQGLQFLFEYFSETQRNKGNFPGRFSGRQFSNSRSEMNVSTLELGDSALYLCASSLFLSNEQFFGPGTRLTVL.

The chain joins TRBV5-1 to TRBJ1-1; D remains ambiguous. The CDR3 contains 13 residues. Trimming left V 6 bases short and J 5 bases short, with 14 bases between. CDR1 is SGHRS and CDR2 is YFSETQ in the germline V gene. The CDR3 sequence is CASTPNAWTEAFF. CDR3 coding DNA: TGCGCCAGCACTCCGAATGCCTGGACTGAAGCTTTCTTT. Based on the CDR3 plus reference TRBV5-1 and TRBJ1-1, the full variable domain is KAGVTQTPRYLIKTRGQQVTLSCSPISGHRSVSWYQQTPGQGLQFLFEYFSETQRNKGNFPGRFSGRQFSNSRSEMNVSTLELGDSALYLCASTPNAWTEAFFGQGTRLTVV.

This clonotype has a handful of counts. The chain carries TRBV25-1 and TRBJ2-2; D is unresolved. Germline CDR1 reads MGHDK; CDR2 reads SYGVNS. The CDR3 totals 13 residues. The V gene lost 5 bases and the J gene lost 6 bases, with 10 bases spanning the gap. The DNA of the CDR3 is TGTGCCAGCAGTTTCTTCTCTGCCGGGGAGCTGTTTTTT. Its translation is CASSFFSAGELFF.

This clonotype has ten or more counts. The gene calls are TRBV2 and TRBJ2-1; 12 positions match TRBD2. Germline CDR1 SNHLY, CDR2 FYNNEI. This CDR3 is built from 15 residues. The ends lost 7 bases at V and 8 bases at J; junction bases unmatched: 9. The DNA for the CDR3 is TGTGCCAGCAAGAAGCTAGCGGGGGGGATCGATGAGCAGTTCTTC. It yields the protein CASKKLAGGIDEQFF.

This clonotype was observed many times. CDR3 amino acids: CASSPSGSTNEKLFF. The CDR3 DNA follows: TGTGCCAGCAGTCCCTCGGGGTCAACTAATGAAAAACTGTTTTTT. The chain recombines TRBV12-3 or TRBV12-4 with TRBJ1-4; D not resolved. The length of the CDR3 is 15 residues. The V end lost 5 bases, the J end lost 0 bases, and 10 bases lay between the germline ends.

This clonotype was recorded at least ten times. The chain couples TRBV4-1 to TRBJ2-1; no reliable D call. Germline V gene lookup returns CDR1 MGHRA and CDR2 YSYEKL. V was pared by 0 bases and J by 9 bases, with 15 bases between. The CDR3 is 15 amino acids. The CDR3 loop reads CASSQDQVWSREQFF. CDR3 sequence (DNA): TGCGCCAGCAGCCAAGATCAAGTCTGGTCTCGTGAGCAGTTCTTC.

Many counts were recorded for this clonotype. The chain joins TRBV7-9 to TRBJ1-1; D remains ambiguous. Trimming removed 0 bases at V and 8 bases at J, with 7 bases between. The germline V gene has CDR1 SEHNR and CDR2 FQNEAQ (reference sequence). The CDR3 length is 12 residues. The DNA for the CDR3 is TGTGCCAGCAGCTTAGCGTGGGAGGAAGCTTTCTTT. Translating gives CASSLAWEEAFF.

This clonotype was detected ten times or more. The chain recombines TRBV12-3 or TRBV12-4 with TRBJ2-5, with no clear D. The CDR3 covers 12 residues. V lost 7 bases and J 0 bases, leaving 6 bases between the germline ends. The CDR3: CASNKYQETQYF. The CDR3 nucleotides are TGTGCCAGCAACAAGTACCAAGAGACCCAGTACTTC.

This clonotype was seen repeatedly, ten times or more. The chain carries TRBV6-2 or TRBV6-3 and TRBJ1-5; a weak D match, TRBD1 (6 bases). Germline V lookup: CDR1 MNHEY, CDR2 SVGEGT. The V gene lost 6 bases and the J gene lost 6 bases, with 18 bases spanning the gap. There are 15 residues in the CDR3. CDR3 DNA sequence: TGTGCCAGCAGCTCCGGGACAAGGGAGGTTCAGCCCCAGCATTTT. It yields the protein CASSSGTREVQPQHF.

This clonotype was seen a handful of times. The chain has TRBV10-3 and TRBJ2-3, with D perhaps matching TRBD1 (5 bases). CDR1 and CDR2 from the germline V gene are ENHRY and SYGVKD. Trimming removed 6 bases from V and 4 bases from J, with 17 bases in between. The CDR3 spans 15 residues. CDR3 loop: CAIRGAGRAADTQYF. Here the CDR3 DNA reads TGTGCCATCAGAGGGGCCGGTAGGGCGGCAGATACGCAGTATTTT.

The rearrangement uses TRBV20-1 and TRBJ2-5; 7 bases match TRBD1. This CDR3 contains 13 residues. With 4 bases clipped from V and 6 bases from J, the junction kept 8 bases outside the gene matches. Germline V gene sequence: CDR1 DFQATT, CDR2 SNEGSKA (reference sequence). The CDR3 region has the DNA TGCAGTGCTACGGACAGGATGGTACAGACCCAGTACTTC. This translates into CSATDRMVQTQYF.

This clonotype turned up a few times. One junction end disagrees with the germline gene, perhaps due to a read error. The rearrangement joins TRBV6-6 to TRBJ2-5; 11 positions match TRBD2. Germline V lookup: CDR1 MNHNY, CDR2 SVGAGI (reference sequence). The CDR3 consists of 16 residues. The DNA for the CDR3 is TGTGCCAGCAGGACGGGACTAGCGGAACCCCAAGGGACCCAGTACTTC. It specifies CASRTGLAEPQGTQYF.

This clonotype turned up a few times. The rearrangement joins TRBV20-1 to TRBJ2-1; 8 positions agree with TRBD2. Germline trimming cut 7 bases from V and 4 bases from J; bases unmatched to any gene: 9. Per germline, CDR1 DFQATT and CDR2 SNEGSKA (reference sequence). There are 14 residues in the CDR3. The CDR3: CSVPGTSDYNEQFF. The CDR3 DNA reads TGCAGTGTTCCCGGGACTAGTGATTACAATGAGCAGTTCTTC.

The chain couples TRBV12-3 or TRBV12-4 to TRBJ1-5; TRBD1 might be the D (5 bases). The CDR3 contains 13 residues. The V gene lost 1 base and the J gene lost 6 bases, with 7 bases spanning the gap. The CDR3 DNA reads as TGTGCCAGCAGTTTAGAGGGGACTCAGCCCCAGCATTTT. This codes for CASSLEGTQPQHF.

This clonotype appeared many times. The gene calls are TRBV5-1 and TRBJ1-6; tentative D call: TRBD1 (6 bases). Trimming left V 1 base short and J 10 bases short, with 15 bases between. The V gene's germline CDR1 is SGHRS and CDR2 YFSETQ. This CDR3 spans 15 amino acids. The CDR3 here is CASSLIWGLESPLHF. The CDR3 DNA sequence: TGCGCCAGCAGCTTGATTTGGGGGCTGGAGTCACCCCTCCACTTT. The full variable domain, in which reference TRBV5-1 and TRBJ1-6 provide the parts outside the CDR3, is KAGVTQTPRYLIKTRGQQVTLSCSPISGHRSVSWYQQTPGQGLQFLFEYFSETQRNKGNFPGRFSGRQFSNSRSEMNVSTLELGDSALYLCASSLIWGLESPLHFGNGTRLTVT.

This clonotype was observed at least ten times. The chain carries TRBV5-7 and TRBJ1-6, with D possibly matching TRBD1 (6 bases). TRBV5-7 belongs to the ORF category, with a function that is uncertain. V lost 4 bases and J lost 5, with 10 bases in between. This CDR3 spans 14 amino acids. CDR3 region: CASSLDRNNSPLHF. CDR3 nucleotide sequence: TGTGCCAGCAGCCTCGACAGGAATAATTCACCCCTCCACTTT.

The V and J genes are TRBV3-1 and TRBJ2-3, with D unclear. V shed 6 bases and J shed 3 bases, with 13 bases lying between them. Germline assignment: CDR1 LGHDT and CDR2 YNNKEL (reference sequence). This CDR3 spans 14 amino acids. CDR3 DNA: TGTGCCAGCAGTCACACCGCCGAGACAGATACGCAGTATTTT. This gives the protein CASSHTAETDTQYF.

This clonotype was counted many times. The V and J genes are TRBV7-9 and TRBJ2-4; D call uncertain. Trimming pared 8 bases from V and 2 bases from J, leaving 10 bases between. From germline, CDR1 is SEHNR and CDR2 FQNEAQ (reference sequence). The CDR3 spans 13 residues. The CDR3 spells CASYDGPKNIQYF. CDR3 coding DNA: TGTGCCAGCTACGACGGTCCCAAAAACATTCAGTACTTC.